A selection of T cell receptor beta chains follows, all from one sample in a study of blood T cell repertoires in COVID-19. Repertoires were generated with immunoSEQ multiplex PCR, while TCRdb's copy carries only in-frame clones and drops some. The table records hundreds of thousands of clones, about 88% of them present only once. The source material was PBMCs or T cells enriched from blood (not recorded which). The origin of the receptors is a woman in her 50s who had recovered from COVID-19. Each CDR3 is given with its conserved first and last residue. The D gene is left open where the match is weak. Size is omitted from some rows. Given values are once, few, many or a class for expanded clones.

V	D	size	J	CDR3	DNA
TRBV28	.	.	TRBJ2-7	CASSLNNVPSYEQYF	TGTGCCAGCAGTCTCAACAATGTCCCCTCGTACGAGCAGTACTTC
TRBV2	.	.	TRBJ1-5	CASRVTRHSNQPQHF	TGTGCCAGCAGAGTAACAAGACATAGCAATCAGCCCCAGCATTTT
TRBV30	TRBD2	.	TRBJ2-3	CAWSHSGRGQGDTQYF	TGTGCCTGGAGCCATAGCGGGAGGGGACAGGGAGATACGCAGTATTTT
TRBV5-4	TRBD2	.	TRBJ2-7	CASSWDPSGRSYEQYF	TGTGCCAGCAGCTGGGACCCTAGCGGGAGATCCTACGAGCAGTACTTC
TRBV2	TRBD2	.	TRBJ2-3	CASMNEAGGMSDTQYF	TGTGCCAGCATGAATGAAGCGGGAGGGATGTCAGATACGCAGTATTTT
TRBV10-3	TRBD1	.	TRBJ2-3	CAVQGTDTQYF	TGTGCCGTACAGGGGACAGATACGCAGTATTTT
TRBV3-1/TRBV3-2	TRBD1	few	TRBJ1-2	CASRRQGAYGYTF	TGTGCCAGCAGACGACAGGGGGCTTATGGCTACACCTTC
TRBV15	.	.	TRBJ2-6	CATSPRGNSRSSGANVLTF	TGTGCCACCAGCCCCCGGGGTAACAGTCGCAGCTCTGGGGCCAACGTCCTGACTTTC
TRBV5-4	.	.	TRBJ1-5	CASSDSTQGDQPQHF	TGTGCCAGCAGCGATTCTACCCAGGGCGATCAGCCCCAGCATTTT
TRBV7-9	.	.	TRBJ1-2	CATSRDYYGYTF	TGTGCCACCTCGCGGGACTACTATGGCTACACCTTC
TRBV30	TRBD2	once	TRBJ2-3	CAWGTARTSGRTSTDTQYF	TGTGCCTGGGGAACTGCCCGGACTAGCGGGAGGACGAGCACAGATACGCAGTATTTT
TRBV4-2	TRBD2	few	TRBJ2-3	CASSQIGTSGSDTQYF	TGTGCCAGCAGCCAAATAGGGACTAGCGGGAGTGATACGCAGTATTTT
TRBV5-6	.	once	TRBJ2-3	CASAREPDTQYF	TGTGCCAGCGCCCGGGAACCAGATACGCAGTATTTT
TRBV7-8	.	.	TRBJ1-3	CASSLDRNTIYF	TGTGCCAGCAGCTTAGACCGGAACACCATATATTTT
TRBV23-1	TRBD1	.	TRBJ1-2	CASSPGTAYLSYTF	TGCGCCAGCAGTCCTGGGACAGCATATTTGAGCTACACCTTC
TRBV19	.	.	TRBJ2-1	CASSITGSSYNEQFF	TGTGCCAGTAGTATTACAGGGAGCTCCTACAATGAGCAGTTCTTC
TRBV7-2	TRBD2	.	TRBJ2-3	CASSTGLAGTDTQYF	TGTGCCAGCAGCACCGGACTAGCGGGCACAGATACGCAGTATTTT
TRBV10-3	.	few	TRBJ2-7	CAISEQGYEQYF	TGTGCCATCAGTGAACAGGGCTACGAGCAGTACTTC
TRBV11-2	TRBD2	.	TRBJ2-1	CASSPVAGAYNEQFF	TGTGCCAGCAGCCCGGTAGCGGGAGCTTACAATGAGCAGTTCTTC
TRBV29-1	TRBD1	.	TRBJ2-3	CSVDRGADTQYF	TGCAGCGTAGACAGGGGAGCAGATACGCAGTATTTT
TRBV7-3	TRBD2	.	TRBJ2-5	CASSLTWTSGQETQYF	TGTGCCAGCAGCTTAACGTGGACTAGCGGCCAAGAGACCCAGTACTTC
TRBV27	.	once	TRBJ2-2	CASEVRSTGELFF	TGTGCCAGCGAGGTCCGAAGCACCGGGGAGCTGTTTTTT
TRBV9	.	.	TRBJ2-5	CASSVGGRETQYF	TGTGCCAGCAGCGTAGGAGGTCGGGAGACCCAGTACTTC
TRBV28	TRBD1	once	TRBJ2-5	CASRTTGGGETQYF	TGTGCCAGCAGGACGACAGGGGGTGGAGAGACCCAGTACTTC
TRBV19	TRBD2	.	TRBJ2-5	CASSSGTSRETQYF	TGTGCCAGTAGTTCCGGGACTAGCAGGGAGACCCAGTACTTC
TRBV9	.	.	TRBJ2-7	CASSVEENYEQYF	TGTGCCAGCAGCGTAGAGGAGAACTACGAGCAGTACTTC
TRBV5-1	TRBD1	.	TRBJ2-2	CASSPRPGQGRTGELFF	TGCGCCAGCAGCCCGAGACCGGGACAGGGGAGAACCGGGGAGCTGTTTTTT
TRBV3-1/TRBV3-2	TRBD1	once	TRBJ2-7	CASSSWTGDPYEQYF	TGTGCCAGCAGCTCCTGGACAGGGGACCCCTACGAGCAGTACTTC
TRBV2	TRBD1	.	TRBJ1-5	CASSAGGSSNQPQHF	TGTGCCAGCAGTGCAGGGGGGAGCAGCAATCAGCCCCAGCATTTT
TRBV7-2	TRBD2	.	TRBJ2-7	CASRPTSGATYEQYF	TGTGCCAGCAGGCCCACTAGCGGAGCTACCTACGAGCAGTACTTC
TRBV6-5	TRBD1	.	TRBJ1-2	CASSTTGGVIGYTF	TGTGCCAGCAGTACTACAGGGGGCGTTATCGGCTACACCTTC
TRBV10-3	TRBD2	once	TRBJ2-1	CAISESGLADYNEQFF	TGTGCCATCAGTGAGTCCGGGCTAGCGGATTACAATGAGCAGTTCTTC
TRBV3-1/TRBV3-2	.	.	TRBJ2-7	CASSQDDKYEQYF	TGTGCCAGCAGCCAAGACGACAAGTACGAGCAGTACTTC
TRBV11-2	.	.	TRBJ2-2	CASSPNRAGTGELFF	TGTGCCAGCAGCCCTAATAGGGCGGGAACCGGGGAGCTGTTTTTT
TRBV3-1/TRBV3-2	.	few	TRBJ1-2	CASSQSGVPGHNGYTF	TGTGCCAGCAGCCAAAGCGGAGTTCCGGGACACAATGGCTACACCTTC
TRBV4-2	TRBD2	.	TRBJ2-4	CASSHGLAGGPGKNIQYF	TGTGCCAGCAGCCACGGACTAGCGGGAGGGCCGGGCAAAAACATTCAGTACTTC
TRBV7-9	TRBD1	.	TRBJ2-5	CASSYPLQGAWGETQYF	TGTGCCAGCAGCTACCCACTACAGGGGGCGTGGGGTGAGACCCAGTACTTC
TRBV2	.	.	TRBJ1-1	CASCTFGNTEAFF	TGTGCCAGCTGCACGTTCGGGAACACTGAAGCTTTCTTT
TRBV11-2	TRBD2	.	TRBJ2-7	CASSLARAGLGRGEQYF	TGTGCCAGCAGCTTAGCCCGAGCGGGGCTGGGTCGAGGCGAGCAGTACTTC